This T cell receptor (beta chain) was identified in a study of T-cell reconstitution after alpha-beta-depleted transplantation in children. The table lists this clonotype with a few counts. Preparation of the TCRbeta library involved a method that used unique molecular identifiers. One entry per CDR3 protein results from TCRdb running MiXCR on the PCR reads. The repertoire holds some 600,000 distinct CDR3 sequences, with 16% as singletons. Per germline, CDR1 SGHTA and CDR2 FQGNSA. V was cut by 1 base and J by 0 bases, with 8 bases left in between. The CDR3 consists of 15 residues. The rearrangement joins TRBV7-2 to TRBJ2-3; D uncertain. The receptor was isolated from a human donor who donated a stem cell graft to a child with acute myeloid leukemia. The specimen was PBMCs from the stem cell graft donor, collected from the stem cell graft. CDR3 amino acids: CASSLEATSTDTQYF. The CDR3 coding sequence is TGTGCCAGCAGCTTAGAAGCGACAAGCACAGATACGCAGTATTTT.